A selection of T cell receptor beta chains follows, all from one sample in a study of post-analysis software for immune sequencing data. MiXCR, run by TCRdb on the PCR reads, gives a single entry per CDR3 protein. The sample lists some 690,000 distinct CDR3 sequences; 55% to 70% were seen once. Specimen: blood. These receptors were collected from a girl aged 2-10 years with multiple sclerosis. The CDR3 runs from the conserved cysteine through the conserved F or W. The order of the fields is D gene, J gene, clone size, V gene, CDR3 protein, CDR3 DNA. A D gene is named only where the DNA matches it firmly. Only some rows state a clone size, as once, few, many or a class for expanded clones.

>NA|TRBJ2-7|NA|TRBV5-1
CASSFVGGPPYEQYF
TGCGCCAGCAGCTTCGTGGGAGGACCCCCGTACGAGCAGTACTTC
>NA|TRBJ1-1|NA|TRBV20-1
CSAPPDGMNTEAFF
TGCAGTGCTCCCCCGGACGGTATGAACACTGAAGCTTTCTTT
>NA|TRBJ2-1|NA|TRBV29-1
CNVTPAREQFF
TGCAACGTTACCCCAGCACGGGAGCAGTTCTTC
>TRBD2|TRBJ2-1|few|TRBV18
CASSLIAGATNEQFF
TGTGCCAGCTCACTCATAGCGGGAGCTACAAATGAGCAGTTCTTC
>NA|TRBJ1-1|NA|TRBV11-2
CASALRPGNTEAFF
TGTGCCAGCGCGCTCCGTCCGGGGAACACTGAAGCTTTCTTT
>TRBD1|TRBJ2-5|NA|TRBV6-6
CASSHPTGSKETQYF
TGTGCCAGCAGTCACCCGACAGGGAGCAAAGAGACCCAGTACTTC
>NA|TRBJ2-3|NA|TRBV20-1
CSARSASPSTDTQYF
TGCAGTGCTAGAAGCGCTAGCCCTAGCACAGATACGCAGTATTTT
>TRBD2|TRBJ2-1|NA|TRBV2
CASSGLAGLLNEQFF
TGTGCCAGCAGTGGGCTAGCGGGCCTTTTAAATGAGCAGTTCTTC
>NA|TRBJ2-7|NA|TRBV7-9
CASSLTQGGSYEQYF
TGTGCCAGCAGCTTAACGCAGGGAGGTAGCTACGAGCAGTACTTC
>NA|TRBJ2-5|NA|TRBV29-1
CSVDDVTQETQYF
TGCAGCGTCGACGACGTAACTCAAGAGACCCAGTACTTC
>TRBD1|TRBJ1-2|few|TRBV20-1
CSARDFKAEGRGRNYGYTF
TGCAGTGCTAGAGATTTTAAGGCGGAGGGGAGGGGGCGCAACTATGGCTACACCTTC
>NA|TRBJ2-2|NA|TRBV5-1
CASSLAVRGTGELFF
TGCGCCAGCAGCTTGGCCGTACGCGGCACCGGGGAGCTGTTTTTT
>NA|TRBJ2-5|NA|TRBV29-1
CSVANQETQYF
TGCAGCGTAGCCAACCAAGAGACCCAGTACTTC
>NA|TRBJ2-5|few|TRBV9
CASSVSGQETQYF
TGTGCCAGCAGCGTATCTGGACAAGAGACCCAGTACTTC
>NA|TRBJ2-1|NA|TRBV5-1
CASSTEGGSYNEQFF
TGCGCCAGCAGCACGGAGGGGGGGTCCTACAATGAGCAGTTCTTC
>NA|TRBJ2-1|NA|TRBV28
CASSLDPSVDEQFF
TGTGCCAGCAGCCTAGACCCAAGCGTAGATGAGCAGTTCTTC
>NA|TRBJ1-1|NA|TRBV28
CASSEGPTAEAFF
TGTGCCAGCAGTGAAGGACCTACGGCTGAAGCTTTCTTT
>TRBD2|TRBJ2-3|once|TRBV3-1
CASSQVRGVPTDTQYF
TGTGCCAGCAGCCAAGTCCGGGGGGTACCCACAGATACGCAGTATTTT
>TRBD2|TRBJ2-1|NA|TRBV6-1
CASSEIAGGQSYNEQFF
TGTGCCAGCAGTGAGATTGCGGGGGGGCAATCCTACAATGAGCAGTTCTTC
>NA|TRBJ2-5|few|TRBV11-2
CASSLDRTLLRGTQYF
TGTGCCAGCAGCTTAGATCGCACACTCCTGAGGGGGACCCAGTACTTC